A selection of T cell receptor beta chains follows, all from one sample in a study of cytomegalovirus exposure and HLA in healthy donors. Measured with immunoSEQ multiplex PCR; TCRdb has only the in-frame clones, and not every one. Among some 120,000 clones listed, roughly a tenth were seen once. The specimen was PBMCs. The source is a woman aged 18-29 years in good health and CMV-seropositive. Each CDR3 is given with its conserved first and last residue. A D gene is named only where the DNA matches it firmly. Only some rows state a clone size, as once, few, many or a class for expanded clones.

>few|TRBD2|TRBJ2-5|TRBV6-1
CASSESGSPTQYF
TGTGCCAGCAGCGAAAGCGGGAGTCCGACCCAGTACTTC
>-|-|TRBJ1-4|TRBV30
CAWSAWRREELFF
TGTGCCTGGAGTGCATGGCGGCGCGAAGAACTGTTTTTT
>-|TRBD2|TRBJ2-1|TRBV5-1
CASSPPSGDNEQFF
TGCGCCAGCAGCCCCCCTAGCGGGGACAATGAGCAGTTCTTC
>few|-|TRBJ1-1|TRBV5-1
CASDFSPGGTEAFF
TGCGCCAGCGATTTTTCCCCCGGAGGCACTGAAGCTTTCTTT
>-|-|TRBJ2-1|TRBV4-2
CASGLSSYNEQFF
TGTGCCAGCGGACTGAGCTCCTACAATGAGCAGTTCTTC
>-|-|TRBJ2-3|TRBV30
CAWSVGFTDTQYF
TGTGCCTGGAGTGTCGGTTTCACAGATACGCAGTATTTT
>-|-|TRBJ2-1|TRBV28
CASSLVREQFF
TGTGCCAGCAGTTTAGTACGGGAGCAGTTCTTC
>-|-|TRBJ2-7|TRBV28
CATRTRYEQYF
TGTGCCACCCGAACTAGGTACGAGCAGTACTTC
>-|-|TRBJ2-2|TRBV7-3
CASSLKQGGTGELFF
TGTGCCAGCAGCTTAAAACAGGGTGGGACCGGGGAGCTGTTTTTT
>few|-|TRBJ2-7|TRBV11-2
CASSLDQSSYEQYF
TGTGCCAGCAGCTTAGATCAAAGTAGCTACGAGCAGTACTTC
>few|-|TRBJ2-7|TRBV28
CASSIKKRAPYEQYF
TGTGCCAGCAGTATTAAGAAGCGGGCCCCCTACGAGCAGTACTTC
>-|TRBD2|TRBJ2-1|TRBV6-5
CASSRTSGINEQFF
TGTGCCAGCAGCAGGACTAGCGGTATAAATGAGCAGTTCTTC
>-|-|TRBJ1-4|TRBV2
CASRVQGVAEEKLFF
TGTGCCAGCAGGGTACAAGGGGTTGCAGAAGAAAAACTGTTTTTT
>-|-|TRBJ2-7|TRBV30
CAWSPLAEPYEQYF
TGTGCCTGGTCCCCTTTAGCGGAGCCCTACGAGCAGTACTTC
>-|-|TRBJ2-5|TRBV4-2
CASTHVSARSGETQYF
TGTGCCAGCACCCATGTTAGCGCGCGATCGGGGGAGACCCAGTACTTC
>-|TRBD1|TRBJ1-6|TRBV15
CATGADRYNSPLHF
TGTGCCACCGGGGCGGACAGGTACAATTCACCCCTCCACTTT
>few|-|TRBJ2-7|TRBV10-3
CAISEYEEVGGQYF
TGTGCCATCAGTGAGTACGAGGAGGTGGGAGGGCAGTACTTC
>-|-|TRBJ2-5|TRBV29-1
CSVEPTGRETQYF
TGCAGCGTTGAACCAACAGGGCGTGAGACCCAGTACTTC
>-|TRBD2|TRBJ2-1|TRBV9
CASSVGEGLAGDEQFF
TGTGCCAGCAGCGTAGGAGAGGGACTAGCGGGAGATGAGCAGTTCTTC
>-|-|TRBJ1-4|TRBV9
CASSPGQLNEKLFF
TGTGCCAGCAGCCCCGGACAGCTAAATGAAAAACTGTTTTTT
>few|-|TRBJ1-1|TRBV5-1
CASSLASPQGHPEAFF
TGCGCCAGCAGCTTGGCCTCTCCCCAGGGTCATCCTGAAGCTTTCTTT
>few|TRBD1|TRBJ1-1|TRBV19
CASSFHQGARTEAFF
TGTGCCAGTAGTTTCCACCAGGGGGCGCGCACTGAAGCTTTCTTT
>few|-|TRBJ2-1|TRBV4-1
CASSQVGRANYNEQFF
TGCGCCAGCAGCCAGGTCGGCAGGGCGAACTACAATGAGCAGTTCTTC
>few|-|TRBJ1-2|TRBV6-5
CASSRNPGGYGYTF
TGTGCCAGCAGCCGCAACCCCGGCGGGTATGGCTACACCTTC
>few|TRBD2|TRBJ2-1|TRBV5-1
CASSHSSGSSYNEQFF
TGCGCCAGCAGCCATTCTAGCGGGAGCTCCTACAATGAGCAGTTCTTC
>-|TRBD1|TRBJ1-2|TRBV2
CASGQGEYGYTF
TGTGCCAGTGGACAGGGAGAGTATGGCTACACCTTC
>-|TRBD1|TRBJ1-5|TRBV27
CASGRQGDQPQHF
TGTGCCAGCGGACGACAGGGGGATCAGCCCCAGCATTTT
>few|-|TRBJ2-7|TRBV4-1
CASSQAQGFNEQYF
TGCGCCAGCAGCCAAGCGCAGGGTTTCAACGAGCAGTACTTC
>once|-|TRBJ2-2|TRBV6-1
CASSRGAGELFF
TGTGCCAGCAGCAGGGGAGCCGGGGAGCTGTTTTTT
>few|TRBD1|TRBJ1-1|TRBV5-1
CASSFGDSTSAFF
TGCGCCAGCAGCTTTGGGGACAGCACTTCAGCTTTCTTT
>-|TRBD2|TRBJ2-1|TRBV28
CASSLTSGRSHEQFF
TGTGCCAGCAGTTTAACCAGCGGGAGATCTCATGAGCAGTTCTTC
>-|-|TRBJ2-7|TRBV7-6
CASSLQGDEQYF
TGTGCCAGCAGCTTACAGGGCGACGAGCAGTACTTC
>-|TRBD2|TRBJ2-3|TRBV7-6
CASSELAASTYTQYF
TGTGCCAGCAGCGAACTAGCGGCTAGCACATATACGCAGTATTTT
>-|-|TRBJ2-7|TRBV6-1
CASSVGGSSYEQYF
TGTGCCAGCAGTGTTGGCGGCAGCTCCTACGAGCAGTACTTC
>few|-|TRBJ1-1|TRBV30
CAWSSGLRAFF
TGTGCCTGGAGCTCGGGACTTCGGGCTTTCTTT
>-|-|TRBJ2-1|TRBV6-6
CASSYWGPTGNEQFF
TGTGCCAGCAGTTATTGGGGGCCCACAGGCAATGAGCAGTTCTTC
>few|-|TRBJ1-1|TRBV18
CASSPTQGLNTEAFF
TGTGCCAGCTCACCAACGCAGGGGTTGAACACTGAAGCTTTCTTT
>few|TRBD1|TRBJ1-2|TRBV6-1
CASSGQGASEGYTF
TGTGCCAGCAGTGGACAGGGGGCAAGTGAAGGCTACACCTTC
>few|TRBD2|TRBJ2-1|TRBV7-3
CASSSSGTSGMSEQFF
TGTGCCAGCAGCTCCTCCGGGACTAGCGGGATGAGTGAGCAGTTCTTC
>-|-|TRBJ2-7|TRBV28
CASSLSLVKAREQYF
TGTGCCAGCAGTTTAAGTCTAGTTAAAGCTCGGGAGCAGTACTTC
>few|-|TRBJ2-5|TRBV10-3
CAISESVLGGTTEETQYF
TGTGCCATCAGTGAGTCAGTTCTAGGCGGGACCACGGAGGAGACCCAGTACTTC
>-|-|TRBJ1-5|TRBV29-1
CSVKRSENQPQHF
TGCAGCGTTAAGAGGAGTGAAAATCAGCCCCAGCATTTT